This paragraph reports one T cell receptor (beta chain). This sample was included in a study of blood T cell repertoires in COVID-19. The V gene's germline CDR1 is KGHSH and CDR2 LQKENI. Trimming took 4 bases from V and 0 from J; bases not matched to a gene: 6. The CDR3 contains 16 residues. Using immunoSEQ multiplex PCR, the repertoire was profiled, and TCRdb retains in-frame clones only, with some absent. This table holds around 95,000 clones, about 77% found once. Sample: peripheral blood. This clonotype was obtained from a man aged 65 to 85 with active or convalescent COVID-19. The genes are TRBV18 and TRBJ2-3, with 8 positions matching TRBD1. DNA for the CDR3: TGTGCCAGCTCACGCCCCACAGGGGGGAGCACAGATACGCAGTATTTT. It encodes CASSRPTGGSTDTQYF.